This TCR beta chain stems from a study of siplizumab effects on memory and regulatory T cells. The table came from immunoSEQ multiplex PCR; TCRdb's copy has only in-frame clones and leaves some out. The table has about 55,000 clones, 95% to 97% seen once. Material: naive CD4+ T cells sorted from blood. The TCR sequence derives from a human donor in good health.

The DNA of the CDR3 is TGTGCCAGCAGCTTTACAGGGGGTAGCACAGATACGCAGTATTTT. It is translated as CASSFTGGSTDTQYF. The chain recombines TRBV7-9 with TRBJ2-3; TRBD1 matches 8 bases. From germline, CDR1 is SEHNR and CDR2 FQNEAQ (reference sequence). This CDR3 has 15 amino acids. V gave up 3 bases and J gave up 0 bases; unmatched junction bases: 2.